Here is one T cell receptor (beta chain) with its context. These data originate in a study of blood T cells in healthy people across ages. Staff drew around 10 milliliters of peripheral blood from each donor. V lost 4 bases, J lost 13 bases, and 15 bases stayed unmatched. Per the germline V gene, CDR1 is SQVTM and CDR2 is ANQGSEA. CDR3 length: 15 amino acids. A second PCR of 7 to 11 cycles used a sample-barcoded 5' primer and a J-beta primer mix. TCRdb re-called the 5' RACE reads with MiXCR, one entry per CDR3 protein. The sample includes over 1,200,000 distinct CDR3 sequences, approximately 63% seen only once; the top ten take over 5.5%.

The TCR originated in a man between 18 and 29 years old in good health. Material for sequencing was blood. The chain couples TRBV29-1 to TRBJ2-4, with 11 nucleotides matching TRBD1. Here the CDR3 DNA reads TGCAGCGTTGCTTTTGGGACAGGGGGTGGGAATGAGCAGTACTTC. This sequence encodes CSVAFGTGGGNEQYF. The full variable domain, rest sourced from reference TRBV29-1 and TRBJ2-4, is SAVISQKPSRDICQRGTSLTIQCQVDSQVTMMFWYRQQPGQSLTLIATANQGSEATYESGFVIDKFPISRPNLTFSTLTVSNMSPEDSSIYLCSVAFGTGGGNEQYFGAGTRLSVL.